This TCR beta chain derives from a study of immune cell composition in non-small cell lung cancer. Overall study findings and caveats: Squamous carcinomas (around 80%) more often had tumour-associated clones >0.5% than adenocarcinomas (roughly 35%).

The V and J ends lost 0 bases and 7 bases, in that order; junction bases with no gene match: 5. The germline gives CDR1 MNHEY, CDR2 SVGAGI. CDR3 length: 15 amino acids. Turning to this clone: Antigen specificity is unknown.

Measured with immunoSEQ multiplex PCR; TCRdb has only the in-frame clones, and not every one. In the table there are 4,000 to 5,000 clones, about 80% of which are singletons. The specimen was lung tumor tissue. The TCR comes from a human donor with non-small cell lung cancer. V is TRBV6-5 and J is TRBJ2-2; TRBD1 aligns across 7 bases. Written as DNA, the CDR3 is TGTGCCAGCAGTTACTCTATAGGGGGCGGCGGGGAGCTGTTTTTT. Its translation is CASSYSIGGGGELFF.